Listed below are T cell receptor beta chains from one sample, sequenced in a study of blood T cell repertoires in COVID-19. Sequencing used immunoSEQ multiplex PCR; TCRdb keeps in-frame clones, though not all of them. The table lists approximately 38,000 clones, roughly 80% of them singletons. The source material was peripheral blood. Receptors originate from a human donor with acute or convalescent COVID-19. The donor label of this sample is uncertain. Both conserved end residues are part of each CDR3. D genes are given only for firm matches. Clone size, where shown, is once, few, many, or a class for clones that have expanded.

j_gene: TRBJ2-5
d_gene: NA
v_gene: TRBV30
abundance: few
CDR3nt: TGTGCCTGGAGAGGGGGGGGATTGGAGACCCAGTACTTC
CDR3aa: CAWRGGGLETQYF

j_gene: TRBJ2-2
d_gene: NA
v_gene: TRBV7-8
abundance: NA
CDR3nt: TGTGCCAGCAGCTTCCCGTCCAGGGTAAAAACCGGGGAGCTGTTTTTT
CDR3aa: CASSFPSRVKTGELFF

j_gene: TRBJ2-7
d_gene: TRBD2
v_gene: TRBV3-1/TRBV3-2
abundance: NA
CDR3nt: TGTGCCAGCAGCCGCGGGGGGGCGTACGAGCAGTACTTC
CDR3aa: CASSRGGAYEQYF

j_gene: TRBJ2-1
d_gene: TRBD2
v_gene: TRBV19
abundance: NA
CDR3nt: TGTGCCAGTAGTATCCGTGGACTAGCGGGAGGCTCTTACAATGAGCAGTTCTTC
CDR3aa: CASSIRGLAGGSYNEQFF

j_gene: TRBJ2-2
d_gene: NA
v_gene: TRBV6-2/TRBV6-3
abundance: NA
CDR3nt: TGTGCCAGCAGTTATGAGGAGGGAAGGAGCGGGGAGCTGTTTTTT
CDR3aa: CASSYEEGRSGELFF

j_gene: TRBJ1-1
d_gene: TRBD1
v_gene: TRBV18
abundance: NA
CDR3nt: TGTGCCAGCTCTGTGGACAGGGCCACTGAAGCTTTCTTT
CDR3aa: CASSVDRATEAFF

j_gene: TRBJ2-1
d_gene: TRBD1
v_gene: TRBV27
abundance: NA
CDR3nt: TGTGCCAGCAGTTTATCTCCGGGACAGGGAGTTATTGGATCTGGGAATGAGCAGTTCTTC
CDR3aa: CASSLSPGQGVIGSGNEQFF

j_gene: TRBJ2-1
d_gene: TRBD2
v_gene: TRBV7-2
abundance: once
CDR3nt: TGTGCCAGCAGCCAACGTGCCGGGACTAGCTCCTACAATGAGCAGTTCTTC
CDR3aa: CASSQRAGTSSYNEQFF

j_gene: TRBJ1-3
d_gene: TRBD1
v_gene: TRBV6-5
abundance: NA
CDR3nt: TGTGCCAGCAGGTCCAGGGGGGCTGGAAACACCATATATTTT
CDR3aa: CASRSRGAGNTIYF

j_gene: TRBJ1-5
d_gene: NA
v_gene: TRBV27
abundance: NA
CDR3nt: TGTGCCAGCAGTTTATCGGGGGGGAATCAGCCCCAGCATTTT
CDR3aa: CASSLSGGNQPQHF

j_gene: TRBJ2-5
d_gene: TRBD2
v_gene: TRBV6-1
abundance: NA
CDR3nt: TGTGCCAGCAGTGAAGGACTGGCGGGAGTAGAGACCCAGTACTTC
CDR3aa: CASSEGLAGVETQYF

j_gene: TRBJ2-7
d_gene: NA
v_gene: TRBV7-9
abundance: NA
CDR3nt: TGTGCCAGCAGCGCCTCAGGGGCCGACACTATAGGTCGGGAGCAGTACTTC
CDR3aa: CASSASGADTIGREQYF

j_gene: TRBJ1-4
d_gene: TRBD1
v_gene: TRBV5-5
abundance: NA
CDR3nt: TGTGCCAGCAGCTTGGTTTCAGGGGGGAGAGAAAAACTGTTTTTT
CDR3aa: CASSLVSGGREKLFF

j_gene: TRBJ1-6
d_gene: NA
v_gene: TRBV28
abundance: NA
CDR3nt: TGTGCCAGCAGTTTGGCGACATCCCTTGGACCCCTCCACTTT
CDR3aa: CASSLATSLGPLHF

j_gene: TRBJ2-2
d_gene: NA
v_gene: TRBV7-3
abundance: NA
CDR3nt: TGTGCCAGCAGCTTAAGGGCCCCTTCGGACGGGGAGCTGTTTTTT
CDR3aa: CASSLRAPSDGELFF

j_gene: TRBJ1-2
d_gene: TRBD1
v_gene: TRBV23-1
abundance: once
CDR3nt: TGCGCCAGCAGTCAATCGGGGACAGGGGTAGGCTATGGCTACACCTTC
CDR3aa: CASSQSGTGVGYGYTF

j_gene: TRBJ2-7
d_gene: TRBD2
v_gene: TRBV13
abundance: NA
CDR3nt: TGTGCCAGCAGCCCCCTCGGGGGGAACCGCTACGAGCAGTACTTC
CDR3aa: CASSPLGGNRYEQYF

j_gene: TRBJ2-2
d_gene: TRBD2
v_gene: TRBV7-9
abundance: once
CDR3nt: TGTGCCAGCAGAGCGGGAGCGGCTAACACCGGGGAGCTGTTTTTT
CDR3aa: CASRAGAANTGELFF

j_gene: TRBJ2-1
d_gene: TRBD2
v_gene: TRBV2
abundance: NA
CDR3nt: TGTGCCAGCAGAGATAGGACTAGCGGCGGGCATGAGCAGTTCTTC
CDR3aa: CASRDRTSGGHEQFF

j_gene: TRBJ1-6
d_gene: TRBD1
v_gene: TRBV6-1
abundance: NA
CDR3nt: TGTGCCAGCAGTGAAGGACAGGGAGATAATTCACCCCTCCACTTT
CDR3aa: CASSEGQGDNSPLHF

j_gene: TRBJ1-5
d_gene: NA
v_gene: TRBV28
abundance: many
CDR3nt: TGTGCCAGCGTACTAGGGGGGCCCCAGCATTTT
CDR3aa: CASVLGGPQHF

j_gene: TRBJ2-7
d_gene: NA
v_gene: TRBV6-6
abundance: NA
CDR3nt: TGTGCCAGCAGGCCATCTGGGACATCCGCCTACGAGCAGTACTTC
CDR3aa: CASRPSGTSAYEQYF

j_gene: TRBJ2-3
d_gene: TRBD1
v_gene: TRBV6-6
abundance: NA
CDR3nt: TGTGCCAGCAGGGCAGACAGGGTCACAGATACGCAGTATTTT
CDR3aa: CASRADRVTDTQYF

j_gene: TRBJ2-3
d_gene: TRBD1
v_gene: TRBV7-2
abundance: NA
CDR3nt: TGTGCCAGCAGCTTAACAGGGGGCTCCCCAGATACGCAGTATTTT
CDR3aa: CASSLTGGSPDTQYF

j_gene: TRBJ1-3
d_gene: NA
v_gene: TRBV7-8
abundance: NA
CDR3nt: TGTGCCAGCAGCACCACAGGGAGCTCTGGAAACACCATATATTTT
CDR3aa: CASSTTGSSGNTIYF

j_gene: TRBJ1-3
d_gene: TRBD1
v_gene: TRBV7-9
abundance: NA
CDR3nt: TGTGCCAGCAGCTTTGGACAGGGTACTGGAAACACCATATATTTT
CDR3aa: CASSFGQGTGNTIYF

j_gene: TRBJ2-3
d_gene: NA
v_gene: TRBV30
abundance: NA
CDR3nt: TGTGCCTGGATATACGCGCGAACGCAGTATTTT
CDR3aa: CAWIYARTQYF

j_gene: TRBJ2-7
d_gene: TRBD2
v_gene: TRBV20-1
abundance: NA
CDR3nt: TGCAGTGCTAGTCCTCCGGGACTAGGAGGGGAATACGAGCAGTACTTC
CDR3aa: CSASPPGLGGEYEQYF